The rows below give T cell receptor beta chains drawn from one sample of a study of cytomegalovirus exposure and HLA in healthy donors. The protocol was immunoSEQ multiplex PCR, while the TCRdb copy is restricted to in-frame clones and leaves out a portion. The table has more than 85,000 clones, around 80% seen once. Sequencing input: PBMCs. These TCRs come from a female donor in good health and CMV-seropositive. Both conserved end residues are part of each CDR3. The order of the fields is D gene, CDR3 length, V gene, J gene, clone size, CDR3 DNA, CDR3 protein. The D gene is left open where the match is weak. The listing skips clone size in some rows; elsewhere it reads once, few, many or a size class.

>TRBD1|16|TRBV27|TRBJ1-2|once
TGTGCCAGCAGTCCGCGCATCGACAGGGGGTCCTATGGCTACACCTTC
CASSPRIDRGSYGYTF
>NA|14|TRBV19|TRBJ1-1|NA
TGTGCCAGTAGTACCGGGACATTGAACACTGAAGCTTTCTTT
CASSTGTLNTEAFF
>TRBD2|15|TRBV13|TRBJ2-7|NA
TGTGCCAGCAGTGAACCGGGGGGTGTGACCTACGAGCAGTACTTC
CASSEPGGVTYEQYF
>TRBD2|16|TRBV19|TRBJ2-6|few
TGTGCCAGTAGTACCCGGGGGGGTTCTGGGGCCAACGGCCTGACTTTC
CASSTRGGSGANGLTF
>NA|17|TRBV7-6|TRBJ1-1|NA
TGTGCCAGCAGCTTGGGTAAACCCGGGACACCACCGACTGAAGCTTTCTTT
CASSLGKPGTPPTEAFF
>NA|12|TRBV2|TRBJ2-1|NA
TGTGCCAGCAGTGGGGTGGGGGGTGAGCAGTTCTTC
CASSGVGGEQFF
>TRBD1|16|TRBV5-3|TRBJ2-1|NA
TGTGCCAGAAGCCAAAACCGGGACAGGGTGTACAATGAGCAGTTCTTC
CARSQNRDRVYNEQFF
>NA|13|TRBV5-1|TRBJ1-2|few
TGCGCCAGCAGCGAGACTCCTAACTATGGCTACACCTTC
CASSETPNYGYTF
>TRBD2|18|TRBV19|TRBJ2-7|once
TGTGCCAGTAGTAAGGGGACTGCCGGGACTAGCGGGAGGTTCGAGCAGTACTTC
CASSKGTAGTSGRFEQYF
>NA|15|TRBV5-1|TRBJ2-7|NA
TGCGCCAGCAGCTTGGGTCTCAGGGCCATTTACGAGCAGTACTTC
CASSLGLRAIYEQYF
>NA|15|TRBV6-5|TRBJ2-2|NA
TGTGCCAGCAGTTACCCCCCCGGGGGGCTCGGGGAGCTGTTTTTT
CASSYPPGGLGELFF
>TRBD1|16|TRBV9|TRBJ1-3|few
TGTGCCAGCAGCCCTCGGACAGGGAACTCTGGAAACACCATATATTTT
CASSPRTGNSGNTIYF
>TRBD1|14|TRBV7-9|TRBJ1-3|NA
TGTTCCAGCAGCTTAGCAGGGGGCGGAAACACCATATATTTT
CSSSLAGGGNTIYF
>TRBD1|16|TRBV7-9|TRBJ1-3|once
TGTTCCAGCAGCTTACCTCGGACAGGGGAACGAAACACCATATATTTT
CSSSLPRTGERNTIYF
>TRBD2|14|TRBV6-6|TRBJ2-5|NA
TGTGCCAGCAGTTACGGGGGGAGGGGAGAGACCCAGTACTTC
CASSYGGRGETQYF
>TRBD1|14|TRBV7-2|TRBJ1-2|few
TGTGCCAGCAGCTTAACCCGACAGGGGTATGGCTACACCTTC
CASSLTRQGYGYTF
>TRBD2|16|TRBV5-1|TRBJ2-7|NA
TGCGCCAGCAGCTTGCGCCAAGCGGGAGTCCCCTACGAGCAGTACTTC
CASSLRQAGVPYEQYF
>TRBD1|18|TRBV7-6|TRBJ2-6|NA
TGTGCCAGCAGCTTCCCGATCGACAGGGGGCGTGGGGCCAACGTCCTGACTTTC
CASSFPIDRGRGANVLTF
>NA|12|TRBV30|TRBJ2-7|few
TGTGCCTGGAGTAGCGGCGCCTACGAGCAGTACTTC
CAWSSGAYEQYF
>TRBD1|17|TRBV2|TRBJ1-5|NA
TGTGCCAGCCGGGGACAGGGAACTTTTATGAGCAATCAGCCCCAGCATTTT
CASRGQGTFMSNQPQHF
>TRBD2|17|TRBV7-2|TRBJ2-7|NA
TGTGCCAGCAGCTCACTTTTCCCCGAGCGGGGAACATACGAGCAGTACTTC
CASSSLFPERGTYEQYF
>NA|15|TRBV27|TRBJ1-5|NA
TGTGCCAGCAGCCCCCGGGACAACATATATCAGCCCCAGCATTTT
CASSPRDNIYQPQHF